The 28 T cell receptor beta chains below come from one sample, sequenced in a study of cytomegalovirus exposure and HLA in healthy donors. Only in-frame clones appear in the TCRdb table, and some are missing; sequencing was by immunoSEQ multiplex PCR. Of around 71,000 clones listed, approximately 94% are singletons. The sequenced sample consisted of PBMCs. These receptors were obtained from a man aged 18-30 years in good health and CMV-seropositive.

This CDR3 is CASSLDTGSYEQYF. As DNA, the CDR3 is TGTGCCAGCAGCTTAGATACAGGGTCCTACGAGCAGTACTTC. The chain links TRBV7-8 to TRBJ2-7, with a weak D call TRBD1 (6 bases). V was shortened by 1 base and J by 1 base, with 8 bases between the two germline ends. There are 14 residues in the CDR3. Looked up from germline, CDR1 is SGHVS and CDR2 is FQNEAQ. The full variable domain, its missing parts supplied by reference TRBV7-8 and TRBJ2-7, is GAGVSQSPRYKVAKRGQDVALRCDPISGHVSLFWYQQALGQGPEFLTYFQNEAQLDKSGLPSDRFFAERPEGSVSTLKIQRTQQEDSAVYLCASSLDTGSYEQYFGPGTRLTVT.

This clone showed up just once. The genes are TRBV12-5 and TRBJ2-3; TRBD2 agrees at 9 bases. Germline CDR1 and CDR2: LGHNT and FRNRAP. The CDR3 contains 15 residues. The CDR3 here is CATSISGGYTDTQYF. CDR3 DNA sequence: TGTGCCACGTCGATTAGCGGGGGCTACACAGATACGCAGTATTTT.

Concerning this clone: The junction does not match germline at one end; this may be a read error. The chain employs TRBV7-7 and TRBJ1-1, with a tentative D call TRBD1 (6 bases). The V gene's germline CDR1 is SSHAT and CDR2 FNYEAQ (reference sequence). This CDR3 has 13 residues. In nucleotides, the CDR3 is TGTGCTAGCAGCACAGGGTTGAACACTGAAGCTTTCTTT. Translated, it gives CASSTGLNTEAFF.

The gene calls are TRBV5-4 and TRBJ2-3; D uncertain. Germline loops: CDR1 SGHNT, CDR2 YYREEE (reference sequence). The CDR3 runs to 15 residues. Trimming removed 0 bases at V and 6 bases at J, with 14 bases between. CDR3 sequence reads: CASSLAAPYPDTQYF. Here the CDR3 DNA reads TGTGCCAGCAGCTTGGCCGCGCCATACCCCGATACGCAGTATTTT.

This rearrangement joins TRBV15 to TRBJ2-2, with D possibly TRBD2 on 5 matching bases. Trimming took 8 bases from V and 4 from J, leaving 8 bases between them. The CDR3 extends over 12 amino acids. Germline values: CDR1 LNHNV, CDR2 YYDKDF (reference sequence). CDR3 DNA: TGTGCCACCGGGAGCGGCACCGGGGAGCTGTTTTTT. Its protein is CATGSGTGELFF.

The genes are TRBV18 and TRBJ2-7; TRBD1 matches at 10 bases. This CDR3 is 15 amino acids long. Germline V gene lookup returns CDR1 KGHSH and CDR2 LQKENI. The J segment lost 4 bases and the V segment lost 0 bases, leaving 3 bases of the junction unmatched. CDR3 sequence (DNA): TGTGCCAGCTCACCACCGGGACAGGGGATGTACGAGCAGTACTTC. Translation gives CASSPPGQGMYEQYF.

The V call is TRBV5-1, the J call TRBJ1-3; D remains ambiguous. CDR1 is SGHRS and CDR2 is YFSETQ in the germline V gene. The CDR3 extends over 14 amino acids. V gave up 4 bases and J gave up 2 bases, with 10 bases separating them. The CDR3 DNA is TGCGCCAGCAGCGACTGGAGGGCTGGAAACACCATATATTTT. Its protein is CASSDWRAGNTIYF.

CDR3 in amino acids: CAGLAGPAGEQYF. Written as DNA, the CDR3 is TGTGCCGGGTTAGCGGGCCCGGCGGGTGAGCAGTACTTC. This chain links TRBV30 with TRBJ2-7, with 7 bases lining up with TRBD2. V was clipped by 8 bases and J by 7 bases; unmatched bases: 14. Germline V gene sequence: CDR1 GTSNPN, CDR2 SVGIG (reference sequence). The CDR3 consists of 13 residues.

V gene TRBV5-1 combines with J gene TRBJ2-3; possible D gene TRBD2, 5 bases. The CDR3 extends over 17 amino acids. Trimming left V 4 bases short and J 0 bases short, with 18 bases between. Germline-derived CDR1 and CDR2 are SGHRS and YFSETQ. Here the CDR3 DNA reads TGCGCCAGCAGCCTCCCCGGGGTCGGCCCCAGCACAGATACGCAGTATTTT. It encodes CASSLPGVGPSTDTQYF.

The rearrangement uses TRBV10-3 and TRBJ2-2; 8 bases align to TRBD2. Germline CDR1 reads ENHRY; CDR2 reads SYGVKD. CDR3 length: 16 amino acids. The junction had 5 bases not matched to a gene; V was cut back by 1 base and J by 4 bases. The CDR3 sequence is CAISEWGTSSTGELFF. In DNA form, the CDR3 reads TGTGCCATCAGTGAGTGGGGGACTAGTTCCACCGGGGAGCTGTTTTTT.

The V call is TRBV7-9, the J call TRBJ2-2, with 12 positions matching TRBD2. The CDR3 totals 17 residues. V shed 4 bases, J shed 6 bases, and the junction held 9 bases outside the gene matches. Germline V lookup: CDR1 SEHNR, CDR2 FQNEAQ (reference sequence). CDR3 region: CASSSSNLAGGAGELFF. The CDR3 DNA sequence: TGTGCCAGCAGCTCGAGTAATCTAGCGGGAGGGGCCGGGGAGCTGTTTTTT.

The V gene is TRBV2, the J gene TRBJ1-5; D is unclear. Trimming cost V 7 bases and J 0 bases, with 7 bases left between them. CDR1 SNHLY and CDR2 FYNNEI come from the germline V gene. The CDR3 extends over 13 amino acids. CDR3 nucleotide sequence: TGTGCCAGCAAGGAGGATAGCAATCAGCCCCAGCATTTT. As protein: CASKEDSNQPQHF.

V is TRBV30 and J is TRBJ2-7; TRBD2 is a possible D gene (6 bases). This CDR3 has 14 amino acids. V lost 8 bases and J 2 bases, leaving 19 bases between the germline ends. Germline V gives CDR1 GTSNPN, CDR2 SVGIG (reference sequence). The DNA of the CDR3 is TGTGCCGGGAAAATTGGGGGACTTCCCTACGAGCAGTACTTC. Translated: CAGKIGGLPYEQYF.

V usage is TRBV4-2 and J usage is TRBJ1-4, with a weak D call TRBD1 (5 bases). Trimming removed 1 base from V and 8 bases from J, with 8 bases in between. The CDR3 extends over 13 amino acids. The germline V gene encodes CDR1 LGHNA and CDR2 YNFKEQ. CDR3 coding DNA: TGTGCCAGCAGCCAAGCAGGGAGGGAAAAACTGTTTTTT. It is translated as CASSQAGREKLFF.

The V and J genes are TRBV2 and TRBJ2-2, with 12 bases identical to TRBD2. The CDR3 length is 14 residues. The V segment lost 9 bases and the J segment 4 bases; nucleotides outside the gene matches: 3. Germline CDR1 and CDR2: SNHLY and FYNNEI. CDR3 residues: CASRTSGTTGELFF. DNA of the CDR3: TGTGCCAGTAGGACTAGCGGGACCACCGGGGAGCTGTTTTTT.

The chain joins TRBV11-2 to TRBJ1-1; no clear D gene. V was cut by 1 base and J by 6 bases, with 9 bases left in between. Germline loops: CDR1 SGHAT, CDR2 FQNNGV. This CDR3 region has 13 residues. The CDR3 reads CASSLAAVAEAFF. The CDR3 DNA follows: TGTGCCAGCAGCTTAGCCGCGGTCGCTGAAGCTTTCTTT.

The table lists this clone with a few counts. The V call is TRBV5-4, the J call TRBJ1-3; TRBD1 matches at 7 bases. The junction had 4 bases not matched to a gene; V was cut back by 5 bases and J by 2 bases. Germline loops: CDR1 SGHNT, CDR2 YYREEE (reference sequence). The CDR3 spans 14 residues. The CDR3 nucleotides are TGTGCCAGCAGTTCTCAGGGGGCTGGAAACACCATATATTTT. This codes for CASSSQGAGNTIYF.

J is TRBJ2-1 and V is TRBV28; 8 positions agree with TRBD2. Unmatched junction bases numbered 11, after V lost 6 bases and J lost 1 base. This CDR3 spans 17 amino acids. Germline assignment: CDR1 MDHEN and CDR2 SYDVKM. The DNA for the CDR3 is TGTGCCAGCAGCACTCGCCTAGCGGGTGAATCCTACAATGAGCAGTTCTTC. It specifies CASSTRLAGESYNEQFF.

The chain carries TRBV7-9 and TRBJ1-1; D is possibly TRBD1 (5 bases). Per the germline V gene, CDR1 is SEHNR and CDR2 is FQNEAQ (reference sequence). V was clipped by 5 bases and J by 1 base, with 8 bases between them. CDR3 length: 13 amino acids. The CDR3 loop reads CASSNGGNTEAFF. DNA for the CDR3: TGTGCCAGCAGCAACGGGGGGAACACTGAAGCTTTCTTT.

The genes are TRBV10-3 and TRBJ2-3; TRBD2 matches at 7 bases. Trimming took 6 bases from V and 2 from J; bases not matched to a gene: 8. CDR3 length: 15 amino acids. From germline, CDR1 is ENHRY and CDR2 SYGVKD. The CDR3 bases are TGTGCCATCAGCCCTGATGAGCGGGACACAGATACGCAGTATTTT. This codes for CAISPDERDTDTQYF.

The V gene is TRBV19, the J gene TRBJ1-5; a possible D gene is TRBD1 (5 bases). CDR1 and CDR2 from the germline V gene are LNHDA and SQIVND (reference sequence). Trimming pared 0 bases from V and 6 bases from J, leaving 12 bases between. The CDR3 has 15 residues. Here the CDR3 DNA reads TGTGCCAGTAGTATAGATCGCAGGGTGAGTCAGCCCCAGCATTTT. Protein: CASSIDRRVSQPQHF.

The J gene is TRBJ2-5, the V gene TRBV7-2; no clear D. This CDR3 is built from 12 residues. Germline V gene data show CDR1 as SGHTA and CDR2 as FQGNSA. V was cut by 5 bases and J by 0 bases, with 4 bases left in between. The CDR3 reads CASSAYQETQYF. CDR3 in DNA: TGTGCCAGCAGCGCGTACCAAGAGACCCAGTACTTC.

The chain couples TRBV29-1 to TRBJ2-7; tentative D call: TRBD2 (6 bases). The CDR3 consists of 12 residues. Between the trimmed V and J ends, which lost 1 base and 6 bases, there was a span of 10 bases. Germline V gene data show CDR1 as SQVTM and CDR2 as ANQGSEA. CDR3 in amino acids: CSVEGGGPEQYF. The CDR3 bases are TGCAGCGTTGAAGGAGGAGGGCCCGAGCAGTACTTC.

The chain recombines TRBV11-2 with TRBJ1-3; TRBD1 agrees at 7 bases. The V gene's germline CDR1 is SGHAT and CDR2 FQNNGV. The CDR3 spans 14 residues. Trimming removed 7 bases from V and 2 bases from J; junction bases left unmatched: 5. CDR3 sequence (DNA): TGTGCCAGCACCACGACAGGGACTGGAAACACCATATATTTT. Its protein product is CASTTTGTGNTIYF.

DNA of the CDR3: TGCGCCAGCAGCTCCGGACAGGAAGTAGACATTCAGTACTTC. Protein sequence: CASSSGQEVDIQYF. This rearrangement joins TRBV5-1 to TRBJ2-4; 7 bases are shared with TRBD1. V shed 3 bases, J shed 8 bases, and the junction held 8 bases outside the gene matches. Germline CDR1 SGHRS, CDR2 YFSETQ. The CDR3 runs 14 residues.

The chain has TRBV30 and TRBJ2-7; possible D gene TRBD2, 6 bases. The CDR3 length is 13 residues. Trimming stripped 0 bases from V and 5 bases from J, with 11 bases between. Germline CDR1 reads GTSNPN; CDR2 reads SVGIG (reference sequence). In nucleotides, the CDR3 is TGTGCCTGGAGTGTTAGGGCGGGGAACGAGCAGTACTTC. This codes for CAWSVRAGNEQYF.

The chain carries TRBV6-1 and TRBJ2-3, with 9 positions matching TRBD2. Losses at the gene ends were 3 bases for V and 5 bases for J; bases not matched to a gene: 6. In germline, CDR1 is MNHNS, CDR2 SASEGT. This CDR3 comprises 15 residues. The CDR3 here is CASSDYAGGGDTQYF. The DNA of the CDR3 is TGTGCCAGCAGTGATTATGCGGGAGGGGGAGATACGCAGTATTTT.

This clone came up a few times. This chain connects TRBV10-3 to TRBJ2-5; the match to TRBD1 covers 7 bases. Trimming at V came to 5 bases and at J to 3 bases, leaving 9 bases not matched to a gene. From germline, CDR1 is ENHRY and CDR2 SYGVKD. This CDR3 has 15 residues. CDR3: CAISFRDSEEETQYF. CDR3 DNA: TGTGCCATCAGTTTTCGGGACAGCGAGGAAGAGACCCAGTACTTC.